One TCR beta chain is described in this entry. The antigen is undetermined. Germline V gene lookup returns CDR1 SQVTM and CDR2 ANQGSEA. Trimming took off 6 bases at V and 3 bases at J, with 13 bases between the two ends. The CDR3 length is 13 residues. Sequencing was performed with immunoSEQ multiplex PCR; in TCRdb, only in-frame clones are kept and a portion is missing. In the table there are about 160,000 clones, 90% to 95% of which are singletons. The sample belongs to a study of T cell responses to AZD1222 COVID-19 vaccine. General study findings and limits: The donors showed a predominance of white British ancestry and of females, with possible underestimation of clonal diversity. Spike-specific TCR breadth and depth were elevated following two AZD1222 doses. As reported, nearly half of all spike-specific TCRs target variant regions that are unmutated.

The sequence came from an adult in good health. The specimen comprised peripheral blood, sampled on day 0 of AZD1222 vaccination. The chain is built from TRBV29-1 and TRBJ2-3; D is unclear. The CDR3 DNA is TGCAGCGTCGCCCCTCGAGCTACAGATACGCAGTATTTT. Translated, it gives CSVAPRATDTQYF.